These 21 T cell receptor beta chains originate from one sample sequenced in a study of early stage breast cancer tumors. The method was immunoSEQ multiplex PCR; TCRdb's version includes in-frame clones alone and lacks a portion of them. The sample shows about 41,000 clones, about three quarters of them seen only once. The specimen was blood. These receptors came from a person aged 45 to 59 with breast cancer.

The genes are TRBV25-1 and TRBJ1-1; no definite D call. V was cut by 0 bases and J by 5 bases, with 19 bases left in between. The CDR3 has 17 residues. The V gene's germline CDR1 is MGHDK and CDR2 SYGVNS. This CDR3 reads CASSEYAPVRAETEAFF. In DNA, the CDR3 is TGTGCCAGCAGTGAATATGCCCCGGTGAGGGCAGAGACTGAAGCTTTCTTT.

The V and J genes are TRBV6-6 and TRBJ1-4, with TRBD1 identical over 10 bases. CDR1 MNHNY and CDR2 SVGAGI come from the germline V gene (reference sequence). Trimming took 3 bases from V and 7 from J; bases not matched to a gene: 5. The CDR3 loop spans 15 amino acids. The CDR3 spells CASSYTDRGVEKLFF. CDR3 nucleotide sequence: TGTGCCAGCAGTTATACGGACAGGGGGGTTGAAAAACTGTTTTTT.

The chain uses TRBV5-5 and TRBJ1-1, with 7 bases matching TRBD1. V shed 4 bases, J shed 9 bases, and the junction held 6 bases outside the gene matches. This CDR3 is built from 12 residues. CDR1 is SGHKS and CDR2 is YYEKEE in the germline V gene (reference sequence). In nucleotides, the CDR3 is TGTGCCAGCAGCCTCTCGGACAGGAAAGCTTTCTTT. Its protein is CASSLSDRKAFF. The entire variable domain, with the rest obtained from reference TRBV5-5 and TRBJ1-1, is as follows: DAGVTQSPTHLIKTRGQQVTLRCSPISGHKSVSWYQQVLGQGPQFIFQYYEKEERGRGNFPDRFSARQFPNYSSELNVNALLLGDSALYLCASSLSDRKAFFGQGTRLTVV.

V and J are TRBV6-5 and TRBJ1-2, with TRBD1 matching 8 bases. CDR1 is MNHEY and CDR2 is SVGAGI in the germline V gene. The CDR3 extends over 12 amino acids. J gave up 6 bases and V 5 bases, and 2 bases lay outside the gene matches. Written as DNA, the CDR3 is TGTGCCAGCAGTCGGACAGGGAATGGCTACACCTTC. Translation gives CASSRTGNGYTF.

The rearrangement uses TRBV5-1 and TRBJ2-7; TRBD1 aligns across 9 bases. Trimming took 2 bases from V and 4 from J; bases not matched to a gene: 4. The CDR3 is 14 residues long. Looked up from germline, CDR1 is SGHRS and CDR2 is YFSETQ. In DNA, the CDR3 is TGCGCCAGCAGCTTCAAGACAGGGGGTTACGAGCAGTACTTC. It encodes CASSFKTGGYEQYF.

The V and J genes are TRBV18 and TRBJ2-2, with D tentatively TRBD1 (5 bases). The germline CDR1 and CDR2 sequences are KGHSH and LQKENI. V was trimmed by 3 bases and J by 4 bases, leaving 6 bases between them. The CDR3 sequence is 13 residues long. The DNA for the CDR3 is TGTGCCAGCTCACCGCAGGGCACCGGGGAGCTGTTTTTT. Residues: CASSPQGTGELFF. The full variable domain, with the rest looked up from reference TRBV18 and TRBJ2-2, is NAGVMQNPRHLVRRRGQEARLRCSPMKGHSHVYWYRQLPEEGLKFMVYLQKENIIDESGMPKERFSAEFPKEGPSILRIQQVVRGDSAAYFCASSPQGTGELFFGEGSRLTVL.

The V gene is TRBV18, the J gene TRBJ2-2; possible D gene TRBD2, 6 bases. Between the trimmed V and J ends, which lost 6 bases and 6 bases, there was a span of 17 bases. The CDR3 loop spans 15 amino acids. CDR1 and CDR2 (germline): KGHSH, LQKENI. The CDR3 DNA sequence: TGTGCCAGCTCCCCTCGGCAGGAGGGATCCGGGGAGCTGTTTTTT. Its protein is CASSPRQEGSGELFF. The full variable domain, in which reference TRBV18 and TRBJ2-2 provide the parts outside the CDR3, is NAGVMQNPRHLVRRRGQEARLRCSPMKGHSHVYWYRQLPEEGLKFMVYLQKENIIDESGMPKERFSAEFPKEGPSILRIQQVVRGDSAAYFCASSPRQEGSGELFFGEGSRLTVL.

This clone was counted ten times or more. V gene TRBV9 combines with J gene TRBJ1-2; a weak D match, TRBD1 (6 bases). The CDR3 extends over 17 amino acids. Trimming pared 0 bases from V and 4 bases from J, leaving 19 bases between. Germline CDR1 reads SGDLS; CDR2 reads YYNGEE. This CDR3 reads CASSVAMGAGEGYGYTF. The CDR3 region has the DNA TGTGCCAGCAGCGTAGCTATGGGGGCAGGGGAGGGCTATGGCTACACCTTC.

The chain couples TRBV5-6 to TRBJ1-1; maybe TRBD1 (5 bases). Germline V lookup: CDR1 SGHDT, CDR2 YYEEEE. Trimming took 2 bases from V and 1 from J, leaving 9 bases between them. This CDR3 has 14 amino acids. The DNA for the CDR3 is TGTGCCAGCAGCTTCTCCAGGGAGAACACTGAAGCTTTCTTT. It is translated as CASSFSRENTEAFF.

The chain recombines TRBV19 with TRBJ1-2; possible D gene TRBD1, 6 bases. V lost 3 bases and J 4 bases, leaving 12 bases between the germline ends. Germline CDR1 reads LNHDA; CDR2 reads SQIVND (reference sequence). The CDR3 contains 14 residues. The CDR3 sequence is CASSILVDSYGYTF. The DNA of the CDR3 is TGTGCCAGTAGTATTCTCGTGGACAGCTATGGCTACACCTTC.

In its sample, this clone was seen a few times. The chain uses TRBV7-2 and TRBJ2-1; D is unclear. There are 15 residues in the CDR3. V lost 2 bases to trimming and J lost 4 bases, with 12 bases between them. Germline loops: CDR1 SGHTA, CDR2 FQGNSA. CDR3 in DNA: TGTGCCAGCAGCTTAAGCCGAACCCCGTACAATGAGCAGTTCTTC. Protein product: CASSLSRTPYNEQFF.

The chain carries TRBV27 and TRBJ2-1; 7 nucleotides match TRBD1. The V segment lost 6 bases and the J segment 1 base; nucleotides outside the gene matches: 12. Germline assignment: CDR1 MNHEY and CDR2 SMNVEV (reference sequence). The CDR3 totals 17 residues. In DNA form, the CDR3 reads TGTGCCAGCAGGAACCCCGACAGGGCGGAGTCCTACAATGAGCAGTTCTTC. Protein product: CASRNPDRAESYNEQFF.

The chain uses TRBV19 and TRBJ2-5; D possibly corresponds to TRBD2 (5 bases). V was cut by 5 bases and J by 4 bases, with 11 bases left in between. Per the germline V gene, CDR1 is LNHDA and CDR2 is SQIVND (reference sequence). The CDR3 covers 13 residues. CDR3 in amino acids: CASSPTRGETQYF. The DNA of the CDR3 is TGTGCCAGTAGTCCGACCCGGGGAGAGACCCAGTACTTC.

This chain links TRBV4-2 with TRBJ2-1, with TRBD1 identical over 9 bases. The CDR3 is 15 residues long. CDR1 is LGHNA, CDR2 YNFKEQ, per germline. Trimming removed 4 bases from V and 7 bases from J; junction bases left unmatched: 8. CDR3 sequence (DNA): TGTGCCAGCAGCCTTGGGACAGGGAATCTGAATGAGCAGTTCTTC. Its translation: CASSLGTGNLNEQFF.

V and J are TRBV4-1 and TRBJ2-5; 9 bases agree with TRBD1. CDR3 size: 15 residues. CDR1 is MGHRA and CDR2 is YSYEKL in the germline V gene. The V segment lost 1 base and the J segment 7 bases; nucleotides outside the gene matches: 7. The DNA for the CDR3 is TGCGCCAGCAGCCAAGGGGGACAGGGAGAGGGGACCCAGTACTTC. Translated, it gives CASSQGGQGEGTQYF.

The genes are TRBV19 and TRBJ1-1; TRBD1 matches 8 bases. The CDR3 totals 15 residues. Germline CDR1 LNHDA, CDR2 SQIVND (reference sequence). Trimming removed 6 bases from V and 1 base from J; junction bases left unmatched: 7. The CDR3 DNA reads as TGTGCCAGTAGCCTATACGGGACAGGGAACACTGAAGCTTTCTTT. It is translated as CASSLYGTGNTEAFF. Full variable domain (outside the CDR3, taken from reference TRBV19 and TRBJ1-1): DGGITQSPKYLFRKEGQNVTLSCEQNLNHDAMYWYRQDPGQGLRLIYYSQIVNDFQKGDIAEGYSVSREKKESFPLTVTSAQKNPTAFYLCASSLYGTGNTEAFFGQGTRLTVV.

This chain links TRBV5-6 with TRBJ1-2; D is unclear. CDR1 and CDR2 (germline): SGHDT, YYEEEE. This CDR3 comprises 12 residues. Trimming removed 4 bases at V and 3 bases at J, with 7 bases between. The CDR3 sequence is CASSTTDYGYTF. CDR3 DNA sequence: TGTGCCAGCAGCACCACAGACTATGGCTACACCTTC.

As to this clone: Mismatch with germline at one junction end may stem from a read error. V gene TRBV7-7 combines with J gene TRBJ2-2; 9 bases match TRBD2. The CDR3 has 16 amino acids. CDR1 and CDR2 from the germline V gene are SSHAT and FNYEAQ (reference sequence). The CDR3 DNA reads TGTGCTAGCAGCTCGGGTAGCGGGAGTCCCACCGGGGAGCTGTTTTTT. Translated: CASSSGSGSPTGELFF.

Comment on this clone: A junction boundary mismatches the germline segment, possibly from a read error. V is TRBV7-7 and J is TRBJ1-1; no reliable D call. The CDR3 consists of 9 residues. Germline-derived CDR1 and CDR2 are SSHAT and FNYEAQ (reference sequence). The CDR3 sequence is CASSLEAFF. As DNA, the CDR3 is TGTGCTAGCAGCCTCGAGGCTTTCTTT.

This chain joins TRBV6-1 and TRBJ1-3; D remains unclear. Per the germline V gene, CDR1 is MNHNS and CDR2 is SASEGT. The CDR3 spans 14 residues. V shed 1 base and J shed 0 bases, with 4 bases lying between them. The CDR3 sequence is CASSEGHSGNTIYF. CDR3 bases: TGTGCCAGCAGTGAAGGACACTCTGGAAACACCATATATTTT.

The CDR3 loop is CAWRGVYGYTF. CDR3 DNA sequence: TGTGCCTGGAGAGGGGTATATGGCTACACCTTC. The chain couples TRBV30 to TRBJ1-2, with D possibly matching TRBD1 (5 bases). V was cut by 3 bases and J by 5 bases, with 7 bases left in between. Germline CDR1 and CDR2: GTSNPN and SVGIG (reference sequence). There are 11 residues in the CDR3.